This T cell receptor beta chain derives from a study of T cell repertoires in aging, cancer and after chemotherapy. Study-level information: Over several months to years, re-sampled healthy donor repertoires clearly shared clones.

This clonotype was counted a few times. The antigen is undetermined. The study, taken as a whole, reports: Compared with age-matched healthy donors, untreated hematological or solid cancer patients showed higher blood TCR clonality.

The V gene's germline CDR1 is MNHNS and CDR2 SASEGT. Between the trimmed V and J ends, which lost 1 base and 9 bases, there was a span of 16 bases. The length of the CDR3 is 16 residues. A mixed TRB-A/B primer pool amplified rearranged TRB by multiplex touch-down PCR. One entry per CDR3 protein, called by TCRdb with MiXCR from the multiplex PCR reads. Among 8,500 to 10,000 distinct CDR3 sequences, roughly 35% were seen once, and the ten largest hold approximately 9.9%. The template was genomic DNA from peripheral blood, not RNA. This TCR derives from a human donor in good health. The sample taken for sequencing was blood. The V and J genes are TRBV6-1 and TRBJ1-6; weak D call: TRBD1 (5 bases). The DNA for the CDR3 is TGTGCCAGCAGTGAAGTGGCTCAGGGTTCAGGTTCACCCCTCCACTTT. It encodes CASSEVAQGSGSPLHF.